This T cell receptor (beta chain) was sequenced during a study of OX40 agonist ivuxolimab in advanced cancers. Study conclusions and caveats: Low normalized clonal expansion also occurred in some nonresponding patients.

Germline CDR1 reads SGDLS; CDR2 reads YYNGEE. This CDR3 has 14 amino acids. Trimming took off 3 bases at V and 2 bases at J, with 11 bases between the two ends. Concerning this clone: Its antigen remains unknown.

Profiled with immunoSEQ multiplex PCR; TCRdb holds only in-frame clones, not every one. The sample lists about 89,000 clones, approximately 91% occurring once. This sequence originates from an adult with an advanced solid tumor such as melanoma, head and neck, liver or kidney cancer. The chain recombines TRBV9 with TRBJ2-5, with D perhaps being TRBD1 or TRBD2 (6 bases each). The specimen was CD4+ or CD8+ T cells sorted from blood, collected in a trial of the OX40 agonist ivuxolimab. The CDR3 protein is CASSEQGGQETQYF. For the CDR3, the DNA is TGTGCCAGCAGCGAACAGGGAGGACAAGAGACCCAGTACTTC.